The sequence of this T cell receptor (beta chain) was determined in a study of ipilimumab plus nivolumab after autologous stem cell transplantation. Study background: Median doses per patient: a few ipilimumab, under 10 nivolumab. DLBCL patients had primary refractory or relapsed disease.

The data were produced by immunoSEQ multiplex PCR, yet TCRdb's version contains in-frame clones alone and is incomplete. The sample lists roughly 16,000 clones, roughly 80% occurring once. Germline-derived CDR1 and CDR2 are GTSNPN and SVGIG (reference sequence). The CDR3 is made up of 13 amino acids. V shed 4 bases and J 10 bases; nucleotides not matched to a gene: 7. Patients got ipilimumab 1 mg/kg beginning 14 to 28 days post-transplant. Through week 26, nivolumab 3 mg/kg IV was given weeks 1, 4, 7, 10, then biweekly. The sequence was collected from a male donor with diffuse large B-cell lymphoma. V usage is TRBV30 and J usage is TRBJ2-1; TRBD2 agrees at 10 bases. Sequenced here: PBMCs, sampled in a trial of ipilimumab plus nivolumab as post-transplant consolidation. DNA for the CDR3: TGTGCCTGGACTAGCGGGAGATGGGACGAGCAGTTCTTC. It translates to CAWTSGRWDEQFF.